Here is one TCR beta chain with its context. These data are taken from a study of blood T cell repertoires in COVID-19. Study in general: Some COVID-19 samples were acute and others convalescent; all came from the United States, Italy and Spain. T cells, B-cell-depleted T cells, or PBMCs supplied cDNA or gDNA.

The method was immunoSEQ multiplex PCR; TCRdb's version includes in-frame clones alone and lacks a portion of them. The sample consists of tens of thousands of clones, approximately 90% of them appearing once. Sequenced sample: peripheral blood. The sequence was collected from a man aged 55 to 69 with acute or convalescent COVID-19.

The CDR3 loop reads CASTMGGGQPQHF. In nucleotides, the CDR3 is TGTGCCAGCACCATGGGGGGGGGACAGCCCCAGCATTTT. V and J are TRBV7-2 and TRBJ1-5; D perhaps matches TRBD1 (5 bases). Germline-derived CDR1 and CDR2 are SGHTA and FQGNSA. Trimming took 7 bases from V and 7 from J, leaving 14 bases between them. This CDR3 is built from 13 residues.